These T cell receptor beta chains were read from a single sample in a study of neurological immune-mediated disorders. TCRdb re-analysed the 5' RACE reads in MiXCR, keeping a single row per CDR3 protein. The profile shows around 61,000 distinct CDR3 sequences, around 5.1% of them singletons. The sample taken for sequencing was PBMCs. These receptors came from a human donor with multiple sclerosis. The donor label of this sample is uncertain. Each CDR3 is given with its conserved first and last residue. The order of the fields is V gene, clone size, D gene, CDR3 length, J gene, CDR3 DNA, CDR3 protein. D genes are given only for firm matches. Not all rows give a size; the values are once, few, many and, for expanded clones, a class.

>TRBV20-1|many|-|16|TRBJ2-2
TGCAGTGCCCGCCTAGCGAGACTAGGAGACACCGGGGAGCTGTTTTTT
CSARLARLGDTGELFF
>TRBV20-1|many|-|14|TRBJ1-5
TGCAGTGCTAGTCCTCAGTTGGACAATCAGCCCCAGCATTTT
CSASPQLDNQPQHF
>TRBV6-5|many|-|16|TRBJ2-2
TGTGCCAGCAGAACCCCTGACAGCTCGAACACCGGGGAGCTGTTTTTT
CASRTPDSSNTGELFF
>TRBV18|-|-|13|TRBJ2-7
TGTGCCAGCTCACACCATGAACGGGACGAGCAGTACTTC
CASSHHERDEQYF
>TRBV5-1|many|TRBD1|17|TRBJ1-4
TGCGCCAGCAGCCGTCGTCCCGGGACAGGGGAAGAGGAAAAACTGTTTTTT
CASSRRPGTGEEEKLFF
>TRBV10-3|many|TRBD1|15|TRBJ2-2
TGTGCCATCAGCAAGGGGACAGAGAGCACCGGGGAGCTGTTTTTT
CAISKGTESTGELFF
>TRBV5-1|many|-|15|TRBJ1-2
TGCGCCAGCAGCCCCGCCTGGGACTCCATCTATGGCTACACCTTC
CASSPAWDSIYGYTF
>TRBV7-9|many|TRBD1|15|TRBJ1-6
TGTGCCAGCAGCCTCAGGGGGACAGGCCCTTTTCCCCTCCACTTT
CASSLRGTGPFPLHF
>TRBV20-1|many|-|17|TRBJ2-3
TGCAGTGCTAGACCGGGAGTAGAGTCGGGGGCAACAGATACGCAGTATTTT
CSARPGVESGATDTQYF
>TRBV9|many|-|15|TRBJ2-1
TGTGCCAGCAGCGCCCGGGGAGACCAATACAATGAGCAGTTCTTC
CASSARGDQYNEQFF
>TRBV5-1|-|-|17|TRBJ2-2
TGCGCCAGCAGCCGACAGGTGCCCTCGACGTACACCGGGGAGCTGTTTTTT
CASSRQVPSTYTGELFF
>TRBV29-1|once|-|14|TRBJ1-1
TGCAGCGTTTTACTGACAGTAATGAACACTGAAGCTTTCTTT
CSVLLTVMNTEAFF
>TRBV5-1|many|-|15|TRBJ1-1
TGCGCCAGCAGCTTGGTTGGGGGTTTGAACACTGAAGCTTTCTTT
CASSLVGGLNTEAFF
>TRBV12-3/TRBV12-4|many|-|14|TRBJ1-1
TGTGCCAGCAGTTTAGCAGGGACACCGTCTCAAGCTTTCTTT
CASSLAGTPSQAFF
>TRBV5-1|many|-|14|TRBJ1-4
TGCGCCAGCAGCTTCGGGCAGAATAATGAAAAACTGTTTTTT
CASSFGQNNEKLFF